Following are 25 T cell receptor beta chains from one sample sequenced in a study of cytomegalovirus exposure and HLA in healthy donors. PCR involved 60 Vbeta and 13 Jbeta primers. The protocol was immunoSEQ multiplex PCR, while the TCRdb copy is restricted to in-frame clones and leaves out a portion. This table holds around 100,000 clones, almost 70% found once. Sequencing was carried out using PBMCs. The receptors were gathered from a man aged 25 to 40 in good health and CMV-seropositive.

J is TRBJ2-5 and V is TRBV9; TRBD2 matches 11 bases. V dropped 0 bases and J dropped 5; count of bases not matched to a gene: 6. The germline V gene encodes CDR1 SGDLS and CDR2 YYNGEE. The CDR3 is 16 amino acids. CDR3 protein: CASSVGSGGARETQYF. The CDR3 nucleotides are TGTGCCAGCAGCGTAGGTAGCGGGGGGGCCAGGGAGACCCAGTACTTC.

V usage is TRBV5-1 and J usage is TRBJ2-7; weak D call: TRBD1 (6 bases). This CDR3 contains 14 residues. The V gene lost 0 bases and the J gene lost 4 bases, with 11 bases spanning the gap. Germline V gives CDR1 SGHRS, CDR2 YFSETQ. The DNA for the CDR3 is TGCGCCAGCAGCTTGGAGACAGGACAATACGAGCAGTACGTC. This encodes CASSLETGQYEQYV.

The rearrangement links TRBV7-8 to TRBJ1-2; weak D call: TRBD1 (5 bases). Germline assignment: CDR1 SGHVS and CDR2 FQNEAQ. This CDR3 contains 12 residues. V lost 5 bases and J 7 bases, leaving 11 bases between the germline ends. The CDR3 loop is CASSKGLAGYTF. CDR3 sequence (DNA): TGTGCCAGCAGCAAGGGGTTGGCTGGCTACACCTTC.

The chain carries TRBV29-1 and TRBJ2-5; no definite D call. Germline CDR1 SQVTM, CDR2 ANQGSEA. The CDR3 length is 11 residues. V was shortened by 8 bases and J by 2 bases, with 9 bases between the two germline ends. In nucleotides, the CDR3 is TGCAGCTCACGGTTACAAGAGACCCAGTACTTC. Translation: CSSRLQETQYF.

A few counts support this clone. CDR3 in amino acids: CASSQGQLNTEAFF. CDR3 sequence (DNA): TGTGCCAGCAGCCAGGGACAGCTTAACACTGAAGCTTTCTTT. This rearrangement joins TRBV7-8 to TRBJ1-1; TRBD1 matches at 7 bases. Per the germline V gene, CDR1 is SGHVS and CDR2 is FQNEAQ. V shed 5 bases and J 2 bases; nucleotides not matched to a gene: 5. The CDR3 totals 14 residues.

This chain uses TRBV9 with TRBJ2-4, with 10 nucleotides matching TRBD2. The CDR3 length is 14 residues. V lost 3 bases and J lost 7; bases outside the gene matches: 4. From germline, CDR1 is SGDLS and CDR2 YYNGEE. CDR3 sequence: CASSASGGENIQYF. DNA of the CDR3: TGTGCCAGCAGCGCGAGCGGGGGGGAGAACATTCAGTACTTC.

V is TRBV20-1 and J is TRBJ2-5; D might be TRBD2 (6 bases). Trimming took 7 bases from V and 5 from J, leaving 11 bases between them. CDR3 size: 11 residues. Germline loops: CDR1 DFQATT, CDR2 SNEGSKA (reference sequence). Here the CDR3 DNA reads TGCAGTGGCCTGGCGGGGGAGACCCAGTACTTC. Translated, it gives CSGLAGETQYF.

The chain joins TRBV2 to TRBJ1-2; a possible D gene is TRBD1 (6 bases). CDR1 is SNHLY, CDR2 FYNNEI, per germline. This CDR3 is built from 13 residues. CDR3 sequence (DNA): TGTGCGGCGGGGGGCTGGACTAACTATGGCTACACCTTC. Translated, it gives CAAGGWTNYGYTF.

This clone was seen just once. This chain joins TRBV2 and TRBJ1-4, with D tentatively TRBD1 (5 bases). The V gene lost 5 bases and the J gene lost 6 bases, with 19 bases spanning the gap. This CDR3 has 16 residues. Germline loops: CDR1 SNHLY, CDR2 FYNNEI. The CDR3, as DNA: TGTGCCAGCAGTTCCGAAATCTGGGGCGAACATGAAAAACTGTTTTTT. It yields the protein CASSSEIWGEHEKLFF.

The chain links TRBV27 to TRBJ2-1, with 11 nucleotides matching TRBD2. CDR1 is MNHEY, CDR2 SMNVEV, per germline (reference sequence). After removal of 2 bases from V and 2 bases from J, the junction contained 2 bases not matched to a gene. The CDR3 spans 16 residues. The CDR3 sequence is CASSLETSGAYNEQFF. For the CDR3, the DNA is TGTGCCAGCAGTTTAGAGACTAGCGGGGCCTACAATGAGCAGTTCTTC.

The chain combines TRBV9 with TRBJ2-7; 7 bases are a match to TRBD1. The V gene's germline CDR1 is SGDLS and CDR2 YYNGEE. This CDR3 contains 13 residues. With V trimmed by 3 bases and J by 3 bases, 3 bases remained unmatched. The CDR3 region has the DNA TGTGCCAGCAGCGCGACAGGGAACTACGAGCAGTACTTC. Translated, it gives CASSATGNYEQYF.

This clone was picked up a small number of times. The rearrangement uses TRBV7-9 and TRBJ1-1; the match to TRBD1 covers 8 bases. Germline CDR1 SEHNR, CDR2 FQNEAQ (reference sequence). This CDR3 contains 16 residues. V trimming: 4 bases; J trimming: 1 base; junction bases outside the gene matches: 8. The chain's CDR3 is CASSSYAGTGNTEAFF. CDR3 bases: TGTGCCAGCAGCTCCTACGCTGGGACAGGGAACACTGAAGCTTTCTTT.

This chain links TRBV5-5 with TRBJ2-7; tentative D call: TRBD2 (5 bases). Trimming stripped 0 bases from V and 4 bases from J, with 8 bases between. The CDR3 contains 13 residues. The germline V gene has CDR1 SGHKS and CDR2 YYEKEE (reference sequence). As DNA, the CDR3 is TGTGCCAGCAGCTTGGCAGAGGGATACGAGCAGTACGTC. Protein sequence: CASSLAEGYEQYV.

This clone was seen a handful of times. This chain joins TRBV19 and TRBJ2-2; 8 bases line up with TRBD1. This CDR3 spans 16 amino acids. V was pared by 10 bases and J by 3 bases, with 13 bases of the junction left unmatched. CDR1 is LNHDA and CDR2 is SQIVND in the germline V gene (reference sequence). This chain's CDR3 is CATQDRVFRDTGELFF. Written as DNA, the CDR3 is TGTGCCACCCAGGACAGGGTGTTTAGGGACACCGGGGAGCTGTTTTTT.

This clone was detected a few times. The V gene is TRBV5-1, the J gene TRBJ2-1, with TRBD1 matching over 8 bases. The trim removed 0 bases at V and 5 bases at J, leaving 4 bases unmatched. This CDR3 region has 15 residues. CDR1 is SGHRS, CDR2 YFSETQ, per germline. The chain's CDR3 is CASSLAGQVHNEQFF. The CDR3 DNA sequence: TGCGCCAGCAGCTTGGCGGGACAGGTTCACAATGAGCAGTTCTTC. Full variable domain (remainder filled in from reference TRBV5-1 and TRBJ2-1): KAGVTQTPRYLIKTRGQQVTLSCSPISGHRSVSWYQQTPGQGLQFLFEYFSETQRNKGNFPGRFSGRQFSNSRSEMNVSTLELGDSALYLCASSLAGQVHNEQFFGPGTRLTVL.

The rearrangement joins TRBV5-1 to TRBJ2-7, with D perhaps matching TRBD1 (5 bases). The germline V gene has CDR1 SGHRS and CDR2 YFSETQ. With 3 bases removed from V and 6 bases from J, the gap between germline ends came to 13 bases. The CDR3 has 13 residues. The CDR3 nucleotides are TGCGCCAGCAGCTGGTCCCAGGGATCCGAGCAGTACGTC. Translated, it gives CASSWSQGSEQYV.

This clone has only one observation. The V call is TRBV9, the J call TRBJ2-2, with 8 bases aligning to TRBD1. This CDR3 region has 16 residues. CDR1 is SGDLS, CDR2 YYNGEE, per germline. The trim removed 2 bases at V and 7 bases at J, leaving 10 bases unmatched. The CDR3 spells CASSVVEQGDIGELFF. CDR3 nucleotides: TGTGCCAGCAGCGTGGTAGAACAGGGGGATATCGGGGAGCTGTTTTTT.

The rearrangement uses TRBV27 and TRBJ2-1, with 13 bases identical to TRBD2. This CDR3 is built from 16 residues. Trimming removed 5 bases from V and 7 bases from J; junction bases left unmatched: 8. Germline CDR1 reads MNHEY; CDR2 reads SMNVEV (reference sequence). The CDR3 reads CASSPGLAGALNEQFF. The DNA for the CDR3 is TGTGCCAGCAGTCCAGGACTAGCGGGGGCGTTAAATGAGCAGTTCTTC.

The rearrangement joins TRBV29-1 to TRBJ1-1, with unresolved D. CDR3 length: 14 amino acids. The germline V and J ends were trimmed by 3 bases and 5 bases, with 16 bases remaining between them. Germline V gene sequence: CDR1 SQVTM, CDR2 ANQGSEA. The chain's CDR3 is CSVDRDGFGTEAFF. The CDR3 nucleotides read TGCAGCGTTGACCGGGATGGGTTTGGAACTGAAGCTTTCTTT.

Only one count was recorded for this clone. This chain uses TRBV10-3 with TRBJ2-7, with 11 bases matching TRBD1. The CDR3 length is 14 residues. J was trimmed by 12 bases and V by 0 bases; bases with no gene match: 7. Germline loops: CDR1 ENHRY, CDR2 SYGVKD. DNA for the CDR3: TGTGCCATCAGTGAGTCGTCCGGGACAGGGGGACGGTACTTC. It translates to CAISESSGTGGRYF.

The CDR3 DNA sequence: TGTGCCAGTAGTATCAGCCGAACAGTGAACACTGAAGCTTTCTTT. This translates into CASSISRTVNTEAFF. This chain uses TRBV19 with TRBJ1-1, with D hard to call. CDR3 length: 15 amino acids. Germline loops: CDR1 LNHDA, CDR2 SQIVND (reference sequence). The V and J ends lost 3 bases and 0 bases respectively, with 11 bases between them.

The chain links TRBV27 to TRBJ2-3; 7 bases align to TRBD1. The V gene end was trimmed by 2 bases and the J gene end by 7 bases; junction bases not matched to a gene: 12. The CDR3 contains 16 residues. CDR1 and CDR2 (germline): MNHEY, SMNVEV (reference sequence). CDR3 in DNA: TGTGCCAGCAGTTTAAGAAGACAGGGCCCTTCTCATACGCAGTATTTT. Translating it yields CASSLRRQGPSHTQYF.

The chain recombines TRBV5-5 with TRBJ2-5; 9 bases are shared with TRBD1. V shed 4 bases and J 5 bases; nucleotides not matched to a gene: 3. CDR1 and CDR2 from the germline V gene are SGHKS and YYEKEE (reference sequence). CDR3 length: 13 amino acids. As DNA, the CDR3 is TGTGCCAGCAGCGTCGGACAGGGGGAGACCCAGTACTTC. This sequence encodes CASSVGQGETQYF.

The sample holds a few counts of this clone. DNA for the CDR3: TGTGCCTGGACGGAGGGAACGGGCGGCTACACCTTC. The encoded protein is CAWTEGTGGYTF. The chain combines TRBV30 with TRBJ1-2; no clear D. V lost 4 bases and J 8 bases, leaving 14 bases between the germline ends. Germline CDR1 and CDR2: GTSNPN and SVGIG (reference sequence). The CDR3 consists of 12 residues.

The chain employs TRBV28 and TRBJ1-1, with 7 bases fitting TRBD1. V gave up 6 bases and J gave up 1 base; unmatched junction bases: 5. Germline V gene lookup returns CDR1 MDHEN and CDR2 SYDVKM. The CDR3 contains 14 residues. The CDR3 region has the DNA TGTGCCAGCAGGTCGACAGGGCGGAACACTGAAGCTTTCTTT. As protein: CASRSTGRNTEAFF.